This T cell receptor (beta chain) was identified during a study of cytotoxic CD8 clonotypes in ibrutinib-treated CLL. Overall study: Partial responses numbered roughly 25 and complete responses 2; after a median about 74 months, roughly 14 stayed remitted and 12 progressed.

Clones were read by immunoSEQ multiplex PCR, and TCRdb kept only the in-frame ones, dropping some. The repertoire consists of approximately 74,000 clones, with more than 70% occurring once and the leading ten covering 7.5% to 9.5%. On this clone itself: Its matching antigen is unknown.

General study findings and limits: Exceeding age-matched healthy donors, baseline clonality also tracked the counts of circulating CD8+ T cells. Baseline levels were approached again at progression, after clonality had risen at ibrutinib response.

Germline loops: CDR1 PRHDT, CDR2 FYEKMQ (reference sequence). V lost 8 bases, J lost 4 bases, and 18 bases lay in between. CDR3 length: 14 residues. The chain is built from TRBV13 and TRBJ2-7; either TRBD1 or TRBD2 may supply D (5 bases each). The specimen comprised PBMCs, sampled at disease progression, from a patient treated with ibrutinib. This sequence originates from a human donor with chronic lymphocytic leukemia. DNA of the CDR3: TGTGCCAGCCGCGATAGGGACGGCCGATACGAGCAGTACTTC. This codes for CASRDRDGRYEQYF.